This T cell receptor (beta chain) comes out of a study of Ad26.COV2.S vaccination and SARS-CoV-2 variants. Data came from immunoSEQ multiplex PCR; TCRdb stores just in-frame clones and leaves some out. The sample includes 350,000 to 500,000 clones, around 90% seen only once; the top ten take more than 10%. Sample treatment: 15 to 20 received Ad26.COV2.S at low or high dose, single or two shots; roughly five received placebo; per-sample allocation not given. After the first vaccine or placebo injection, samples were drawn on day 63. An Ad26 vector was used to express Wuhan-strain SARS-CoV-2 spike as the vaccine. V dropped 6 bases and J dropped 0 bases, with 6 bases sitting between them. Germline values: CDR1 MNHEY, CDR2 SVGEGT. The CDR3 covers 13 residues.

This specimen consisted of peripheral blood, obtained in a trial of Ad26.COV2.S vaccine versus placebo. The chain has TRBV6-2 or TRBV6-3 and TRBJ1-5; no clear D gene. The clonotype originates from a person between 18 and 60 years old who received the Ad26.COV2.S COVID-19 vaccine or a placebo. CDR3 sequence: CASSPLSNQPQHF. Written as DNA, the CDR3 is TGTGCCAGCAGCCCTCTTAGCAATCAGCCCCAGCATTTT.